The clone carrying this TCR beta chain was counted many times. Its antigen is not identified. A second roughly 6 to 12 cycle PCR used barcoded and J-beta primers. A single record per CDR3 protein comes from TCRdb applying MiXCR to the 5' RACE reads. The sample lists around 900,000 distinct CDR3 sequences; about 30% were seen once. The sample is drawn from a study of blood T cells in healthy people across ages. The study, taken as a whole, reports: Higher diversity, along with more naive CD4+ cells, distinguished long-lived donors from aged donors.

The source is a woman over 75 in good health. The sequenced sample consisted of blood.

The CDR3 is CASSAFASGYNEQFF. The CDR3 DNA reads TGTGCCAGCAGCGCCTTCGCTAGCGGTTACAATGAGCAGTTCTTC. V gene TRBV7-2 combines with J gene TRBJ2-1, with TRBD2 matching over 7 bases. The CDR3 runs to 15 residues. Germline V gives CDR1 SGHTA, CDR2 FQGNSA. Trimming took 5 bases from V and 4 from J; bases not matched to a gene: 8. The whole variable domain, filled in from reference TRBV7-2 and TRBJ2-1, reads GAGVSQSPSNKVTEKGKDVELRCDPISGHTALYWYRQSLGQGLEFLIYFQGNSAPDKSGLPSDRFSAERTGGSVSTLTIQRTQQEDSAVYLCASSAFASGYNEQFFGPGTRLTVL.